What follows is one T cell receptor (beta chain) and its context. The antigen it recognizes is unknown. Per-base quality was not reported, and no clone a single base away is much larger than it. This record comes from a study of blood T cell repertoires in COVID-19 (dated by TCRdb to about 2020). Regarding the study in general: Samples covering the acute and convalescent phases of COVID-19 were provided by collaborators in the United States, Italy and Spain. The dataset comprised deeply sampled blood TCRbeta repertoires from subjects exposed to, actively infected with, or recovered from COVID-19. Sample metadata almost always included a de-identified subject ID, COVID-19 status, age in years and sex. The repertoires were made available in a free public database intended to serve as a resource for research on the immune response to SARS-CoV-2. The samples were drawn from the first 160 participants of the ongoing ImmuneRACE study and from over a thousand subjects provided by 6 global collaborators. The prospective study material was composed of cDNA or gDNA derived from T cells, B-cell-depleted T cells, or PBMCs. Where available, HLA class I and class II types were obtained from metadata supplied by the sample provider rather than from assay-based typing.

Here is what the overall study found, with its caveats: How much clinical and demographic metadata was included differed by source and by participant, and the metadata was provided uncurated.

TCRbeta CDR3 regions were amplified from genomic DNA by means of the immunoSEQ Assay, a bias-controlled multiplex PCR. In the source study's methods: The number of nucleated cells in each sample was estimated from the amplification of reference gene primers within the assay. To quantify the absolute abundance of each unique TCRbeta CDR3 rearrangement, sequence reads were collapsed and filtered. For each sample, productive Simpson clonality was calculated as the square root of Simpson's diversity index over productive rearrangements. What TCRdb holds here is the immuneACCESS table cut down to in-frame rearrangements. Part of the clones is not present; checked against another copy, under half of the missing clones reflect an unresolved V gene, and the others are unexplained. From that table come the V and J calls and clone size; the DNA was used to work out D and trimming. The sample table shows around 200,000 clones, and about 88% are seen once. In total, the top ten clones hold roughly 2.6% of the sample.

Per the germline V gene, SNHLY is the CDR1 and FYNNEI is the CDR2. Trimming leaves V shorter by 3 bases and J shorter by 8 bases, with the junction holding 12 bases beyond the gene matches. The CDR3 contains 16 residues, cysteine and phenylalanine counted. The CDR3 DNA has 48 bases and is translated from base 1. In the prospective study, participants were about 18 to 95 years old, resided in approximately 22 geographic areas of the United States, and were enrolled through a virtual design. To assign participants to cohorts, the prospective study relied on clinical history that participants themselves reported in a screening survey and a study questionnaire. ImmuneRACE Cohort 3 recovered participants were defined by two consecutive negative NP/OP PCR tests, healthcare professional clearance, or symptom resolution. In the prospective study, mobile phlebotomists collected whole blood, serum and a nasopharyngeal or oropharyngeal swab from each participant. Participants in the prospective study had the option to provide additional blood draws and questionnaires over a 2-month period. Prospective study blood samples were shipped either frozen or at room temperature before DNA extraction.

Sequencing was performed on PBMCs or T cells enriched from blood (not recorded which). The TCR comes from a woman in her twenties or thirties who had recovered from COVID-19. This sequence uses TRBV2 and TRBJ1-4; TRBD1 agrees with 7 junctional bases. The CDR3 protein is CASSDDSEGAGEKLFF. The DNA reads TGTGCCAGCAGTGACGACAGCGAGGGGGCGGGGGAAAAACTGTTTTTT.